These 12 T cell receptor beta chains share one sample of origin, sequenced in a study of cytomegalovirus exposure and HLA in healthy donors. Researchers ran the PCR with 60 Vbeta and 13 Jbeta primers. Produced via immunoSEQ multiplex PCR; TCRdb's table is partial and in-frame only. The table records about 100,000 clones, roughly 79% of them present only once. Sequenced material: PBMCs. The receptors shown here come from a man aged 40-50 years in good health and CMV-seronegative.

This rearrangement joins TRBV6-6 to TRBJ2-3, with D possibly being TRBD2 (6 bases). Trimming removed 0 bases from V and 0 bases from J, with 10 bases in between. Germline values: CDR1 MNHNY, CDR2 SVGAGI (reference sequence). This CDR3 is built from 16 residues. CDR3 residues: CASSYSRGISTDTQYF. The CDR3 nucleotides are TGTGCCAGCAGTTACTCTCGCGGGATTAGCACAGATACGCAGTATTTT.

The chain combines TRBV27 with TRBJ2-3, with D maybe TRBD2 (6 bases). The germline V gene encodes CDR1 MNHEY and CDR2 SMNVEV (reference sequence). The CDR3 loop spans 16 amino acids. Trimming shortened V by 5 bases and J by 0 bases, and 15 bases separated the two germline ends. CDR3 in DNA: TGTGCCAGCAGTCGCTGGCTAGCGCGAAGCACAGATACGCAGTATTTT. Amino acid sequence: CASSRWLARSTDTQYF.

This rearrangement joins TRBV28 to TRBJ1-4, with D possibly being TRBD1 (6 bases). The CDR3 is 14 residues long. Trimming cost V 3 bases and J 5 bases, with 10 bases left between them. Germline CDR1 and CDR2: MDHEN and SYDVKM. CDR3: CASSLEDRNEKLFF. CDR3 bases: TGTGCCAGCAGTTTGGAGGACAGAAATGAAAAACTGTTTTTT.

The chain carries TRBV4-1 and TRBJ2-1, with TRBD1 as a possible D gene (5 bases). Trimming took 0 bases from V and 3 from J, leaving 12 bases between them. CDR1 is MGHRA and CDR2 is YSYEKL in the germline V gene. There are 16 residues in the CDR3. The CDR3 nucleotides are TGCGCCAGCAGCCAAGATCATAGGACATTCTACAATGAGCAGTTCTTC. Its translation is CASSQDHRTFYNEQFF.

The V call is TRBV6-1, the J call TRBJ1-1, with a possible D match to TRBD1 (5 bases). With 5 bases removed from V and 4 bases from J, the gap between germline ends came to 11 bases. The CDR3 length is 13 residues. Germline CDR1 reads MNHNS; CDR2 reads SASEGT. CDR3: CASSPRTSTEAFF. The CDR3 region has the DNA TGTGCCAGCAGTCCTCGGACATCCACTGAAGCTTTCTTT.

The CDR3 region has the DNA TGTGCCAGTAGTATTTTAGCCGCGGCAGGGGGCGCGGAGACCCAGTACTTC. Its translation is CASSILAAAGGAETQYF. The J gene is TRBJ2-5, the V gene TRBV19; 8 nucleotides align to TRBD1. Germline V gene sequence: CDR1 LNHDA, CDR2 SQIVND (reference sequence). Trimming removed 3 bases from V and 5 bases from J; junction bases left unmatched: 14. The CDR3 has 17 residues. Looking up the rest from reference TRBV19 and TRBJ2-5 gives the full variable domain: DGGITQSPKYLFRKEGQNVTLSCEQNLNHDAMYWYRQDPGQGLRLIYYSQIVNDFQKGDIAEGYSVSREKKESFPLTVTSAQKNPTAFYLCASSILAAAGGAETQYFGPGTRLLVL.

As DNA, the CDR3 is TGTGCCAGCAGGAAATTTCGGGGGGGCCGGGGAGATACGCAGTATTTT. Its translation is CASRKFRGGRGDTQYF. The rearrangement uses TRBV2 and TRBJ2-3; 8 nucleotides align to TRBD2. The length of the CDR3 is 16 residues. Germline values: CDR1 SNHLY, CDR2 FYNNEI. V shed 6 bases and J 5 bases; nucleotides not matched to a gene: 13. Supplemented by reference TRBV2 and TRBJ2-3, the full variable domain reads EPEVTQTPSHQVTQMGQEVILRCVPISNHLYFYWYRQILGQKVEFLVSFYNNEISEKSEIFDDQFSVERPDGSNFTLKIRSTKLEDSAMYFCASRKFRGGRGDTQYFGPGTRLTVL.

V and J are TRBV7-9 and TRBJ1-2; no clear D. The germline gives CDR1 SEHNR, CDR2 FQNEAQ (reference sequence). The germline V and J ends were trimmed by 0 bases and 0 bases, with 5 bases remaining between them. The CDR3 sequence is 14 residues long. The DNA of the CDR3 is TGTGCCAGCAGCTTAGCCCTCCCTAACTATGGCTACACCTTC. Its protein product is CASSLALPNYGYTF. The complete variable domain, with remaining parts taken from reference TRBV7-9 and TRBJ1-2, reads DTGVSQNPRHKITKRGQNVTFRCDPISEHNRLYWYRQTLGQGPEFLTYFQNEAQLEKSRLLSDRFSAERPKGSFSTLEIQRTEQGDSAMYLCASSLALPNYGYTFGSGTRLTVV.

The CDR3 reads CASSRGRGVENYGYTF. DNA for the CDR3: TGCGCCAGCAGCCGGGGGCGGGGGGTCGAAAACTATGGCTACACCTTC. The genes are TRBV5-1 and TRBJ1-2; tentatively, D is TRBD1 (6 bases). CDR3 length: 16 residues. Trimming took off 4 bases at V and 2 bases at J, with 18 bases between the two ends. CDR1 SGHRS and CDR2 YFSETQ come from the germline V gene.

The chain couples TRBV5-1 to TRBJ1-1, with D maybe TRBD1 (6 bases). The germline V gene has CDR1 SGHRS and CDR2 YFSETQ. This CDR3 is built from 17 residues. Trimming shortened V by 0 bases and J by 4 bases, and 19 bases separated the two germline ends. CDR3 nucleotides: TGCGCCAGCAGCTTGGCCGTCAGGGGAAAGCGTGTCACTGAAGCTTTCTTT. Translation: CASSLAVRGKRVTEAFF.

The CDR3 protein is CASSESSGGADTQYF. CDR3 DNA: TGCGCCAGCAGTGAGTCTAGCGGGGGGGCAGATACGCAGTATTTT. The V gene is TRBV10-2, the J gene TRBJ2-3; the match to TRBD2 covers 11 bases. Per the germline V gene, CDR1 is WSHSY and CDR2 is SAAADI. With 0 bases clipped from V and 4 bases from J, the junction kept 0 bases outside the gene matches. This CDR3 has 15 amino acids.

V and J are TRBV18 and TRBJ2-7; 8 bases align to TRBD2. Germline V gene lookup returns CDR1 KGHSH and CDR2 LQKENI. V was clipped by 5 bases and J by 0 bases; unmatched bases: 9. This CDR3 spans 16 amino acids. The CDR3 is CASSGFERGSSYEQYF. The DNA of the CDR3 is TGTGCCAGCTCAGGTTTTGAGCGGGGGAGCTCCTACGAGCAGTACTTC.